Each of the 19 T cell receptor beta chains below was sequenced from the same sample in a study of a mutant IDH1 vaccine in newly diagnosed glioma. As to time point: week 35, safety follow-up. Topical imiquimod accompanied each vaccine dose, which consisted of 300 ug of mutant IDH1 20-mer peptide. Produced via immunoSEQ multiplex PCR; TCRdb's table is partial and in-frame only. The sample records over 55,000 clones, roughly 80% being singletons. The antigens of these receptors remain unknown. Sequenced here: PBMCs, sampled from a glioma patient whose treatment included an IDH1 peptide vaccine. These TCRs come from a man aged 35-49 years with glioma.

The chain is built from TRBV5-6 and TRBJ2-7; TRBD1 matches at 8 bases. The CDR3 spans 14 residues. J gave up 2 bases and V 2 bases, and 3 bases lay outside the gene matches. Germline-derived CDR1 and CDR2 are SGHDT and YYEEEE. CDR3 nucleotide sequence: TGTGCCAGCAGCTTCAGGGGGCCCCCCTACGAGCAGTACTTC. Amino acids: CASSFRGPPYEQYF.

The genes are TRBV6-5 and TRBJ2-7, with 13 bases that match TRBD2. The CDR3 is made up of 15 amino acids. The V gene end was trimmed by 5 bases and the J gene end by 6 bases; junction bases not matched to a gene: 7. The V gene's germline CDR1 is MNHEY and CDR2 SVGAGI. CDR3 coding DNA: TGTGCCAGCAGTAACGGACTAGCGGGAGCCTCCGAGCAGTACTTC. Translating it yields CASSNGLAGASEQYF.

This clone was picked up a small number of times. This chain joins TRBV5-1 and TRBJ1-1, with 8 nucleotides matching TRBD1. This CDR3 contains 15 residues. The V and J ends lost 3 bases and 5 bases, in that order; junction bases with no gene match: 9. Germline V gene lookup returns CDR1 SGHRS and CDR2 YFSETQ. The CDR3 sequence is CASSYPTGDRTEAFF. CDR3 bases: TGCGCCAGCAGCTACCCGACAGGGGATCGGACTGAAGCTTTCTTT.

This clone was detected ten times or more. The J gene is TRBJ1-1, the V gene TRBV7-3, with a weak D call TRBD1 (5 bases). The CDR3 totals 15 residues. Germline values: CDR1 SGHTA, CDR2 FQGTGA. The V gene lost 5 bases and the J gene lost 1 base, with 14 bases spanning the gap. The CDR3 protein is CASSLRGTGNTEAFF. CDR3 DNA sequence: TGTGCCAGCAGCCTCCGAGGGACCGGGAACACTGAAGCTTTCTTT.

The chain joins TRBV5-1 to TRBJ2-3, with D perhaps matching TRBD2 (6 bases). The CDR3 spans 15 residues. The germline CDR1 and CDR2 sequences are SGHRS and YFSETQ. The ends were cut back, 4 bases at V and 0 bases at J, with 12 bases in the middle. The CDR3 DNA reads TGCGCCAGCAGCACGGGACTCGGAAGCACAGATACGCAGTATTTT. Residues: CASSTGLGSTDTQYF. Complete variable domain (other parts from reference TRBV5-1 and TRBJ2-3): KAGVTQTPRYLIKTRGQQVTLSCSPISGHRSVSWYQQTPGQGLQFLFEYFSETQRNKGNFPGRFSGRQFSNSRSEMNVSTLELGDSALYLCASSTGLGSTDTQYFGPGTRLTVL.

The rearrangement joins TRBV19 to TRBJ1-5; D is perhaps TRBD1 (5 bases). The CDR3 length is 15 residues. Germline V gives CDR1 LNHDA, CDR2 SQIVND (reference sequence). With 6 bases removed from V and 1 base from J, the gap between germline ends came to 13 bases. CDR3 sequence: CASRAGKASNQPQHF. CDR3 sequence (DNA): TGTGCCAGTAGGGCAGGGAAGGCCAGCAATCAGCCCCAGCATTTT.

The chain is built from TRBV16 and TRBJ2-7; 9 nucleotides agree with TRBD1. The CDR3 is 17 amino acids. Germline V lookup: CDR1 KGHSY, CDR2 FQNENV. Trimming cost V 5 bases and J 3 bases; bases outside gene matches: 14. The CDR3 bases are TGTGCCAGCAGCAGACAGGGGGTGTTGGGACGGTACTACGAGCAGTACTTC. This gives the protein CASSRQGVLGRYYEQYF.

The chain has TRBV20-1 and TRBJ2-1; TRBD1 matches at 7 bases. Trimming removed 6 bases from V and 8 bases from J; junction bases left unmatched: 4. CDR3 length equals 11 residues. Germline CDR1 is DFQATT and CDR2 is SNEGSKA (reference sequence). CDR3 DNA: TGCAGTGCCCGGACAGGCGATGAGCAGTTCTTC. Protein product: CSARTGDEQFF.

The chain has TRBV5-5 and TRBJ2-7, with D perhaps matching TRBD1 (5 bases). With 0 bases removed from V and 6 bases from J, the gap between germline ends came to 16 bases. This CDR3 comprises 15 residues. Germline lookup yields CDR1 SGHKS and CDR2 YYEKEE (reference sequence). The CDR3 reads CASSLVQGPSAEQYF. CDR3 sequence (DNA): TGTGCCAGCAGCTTGGTTCAGGGCCCCTCTGCCGAGCAGTACTTC. The variable domain in full, completed from reference TRBV5-5 and TRBJ2-7, reads DAGVTQSPTHLIKTRGQQVTLRCSPISGHKSVSWYQQVLGQGPQFIFQYYEKEERGRGNFPDRFSARQFPNYSSELNVNALLLGDSALYLCASSLVQGPSAEQYFGPGTRLTVT.

The chain has TRBV19 and TRBJ2-5; 8 nucleotides agree with TRBD2. Germline CDR1 and CDR2: LNHDA and SQIVND (reference sequence). The CDR3 is made up of 13 amino acids. V lost 5 bases and J lost 4; bases outside the gene matches: 3. The CDR3 DNA reads TGTGCCAGTAGTCGGGGGGGCCGAGAGACCCAGTACTTC. Protein sequence: CASSRGGRETQYF. Full variable domain (rest looked up from reference TRBV19 and TRBJ2-5): DGGITQSPKYLFRKEGQNVTLSCEQNLNHDAMYWYRQDPGQGLRLIYYSQIVNDFQKGDIAEGYSVSREKKESFPLTVTSAQKNPTAFYLCASSRGGRETQYFGPGTRLLVL.

V usage is TRBV5-4 and J usage is TRBJ2-3; 8 bases match TRBD2. Germline CDR1 SGHNT, CDR2 YYREEE (reference sequence). The CDR3 is 14 residues long. After removal of 1 base from V and 5 bases from J, the junction contained 3 bases not matched to a gene. The CDR3 region is CASSLRLAGDTQYF. In DNA, the CDR3 is TGTGCCAGCAGCTTGAGGCTAGCGGGAGATACGCAGTATTTT.

The chain couples TRBV9 to TRBJ2-1, with D possibly being TRBD1 or TRBD2 (5 bases each). This CDR3 has 15 amino acids. Germline V gives CDR1 SGDLS, CDR2 YYNGEE. The ends were cut back, 4 bases at V and 6 bases at J, with 17 bases in the middle. The CDR3 reads CASSPEWGEGNEQFF. The CDR3 DNA follows: TGTGCCAGCAGCCCCGAATGGGGCGAGGGCAATGAGCAGTTCTTC.

The J gene is TRBJ2-3, the V gene TRBV5-4; unclear D gene. V lost 4 bases, J lost 2 bases, and 14 bases lay in between. The CDR3 loop spans 15 amino acids. Germline CDR1 reads SGHNT; CDR2 reads YYREEE (reference sequence). In DNA form, the CDR3 reads TGTGCCAGCAGCCCCCCAGCCCAATACACAGATACGCAGTATTTT. Translated: CASSPPAQYTDTQYF.

CDR3 in DNA: TGTGCCAGCAGTCCAAGGACTAGCGGGGGGTACAATGAGCAGTTCTTC. Its protein product is CASSPRTSGGYNEQFF. The chain is built from TRBV27 and TRBJ2-1, with 14 bases identical to TRBD2. The CDR3 spans 16 residues. V shed 5 bases and J 4 bases; nucleotides not matched to a gene: 4. Germline V gene data show CDR1 as MNHEY and CDR2 as SMNVEV (reference sequence).

The rearrangement joins TRBV27 to TRBJ1-4, with D possibly TRBD1 on 6 matching bases. Germline V lookup: CDR1 MNHEY, CDR2 SMNVEV (reference sequence). Trimming removed 3 bases from V and 8 bases from J, with 13 bases in between. The CDR3 runs to 14 residues. The CDR3 coding sequence is TGTGCCAGCAGTTTTCTAGGGGGTGGGGAAAAACTGTTTTTT. This encodes CASSFLGGGEKLFF. The full variable domain, with the rest looked up from reference TRBV27 and TRBJ1-4, is EAQVTQNPRYLITVTGKKLTVTCSQNMNHEYMSWYRQDPGLGLRQIYYSMNVEVTDKGDVPEGYKVSRKEKRNFPLILESPSPNQTSLYFCASSFLGGGEKLFFGSGTQLSVL.

The rearrangement links TRBV9 to TRBJ2-3; D gene unclear. With 5 bases removed from V and 2 bases from J, the gap between germline ends came to 9 bases. The CDR3 has 13 residues. Per germline, CDR1 SGDLS and CDR2 YYNGEE. The CDR3 protein is CASSFGPTDTQYF. CDR3 DNA sequence: TGTGCCAGCAGTTTCGGACCCACAGATACGCAGTATTTT.

This clone was recorded a few times. CDR3 sequence (DNA): TGTGCCAGCAGTGAGGGCGTGGATGAAAAACTGTTTTTT. Its protein is CASSEGVDEKLFF. This sequence joins TRBV2 and TRBJ1-4, with D uncertain. V lost 3 bases and J 6 bases, leaving 8 bases between the germline ends. The CDR3 spans 13 residues. Per the germline V gene, CDR1 is SNHLY and CDR2 is FYNNEI.

The chain uses TRBV9 and TRBJ2-2; unclear D gene. The length of the CDR3 is 14 residues. Germline CDR1 SGDLS, CDR2 YYNGEE. V was clipped by 3 bases and J by 4 bases, with 10 bases between them. The CDR3 region is CASSGTAFTGELFF. DNA of the CDR3: TGTGCCAGCAGCGGGACGGCCTTCACCGGGGAGCTGTTTTTT. Full variable domain (missing parts from reference TRBV9 and TRBJ2-2): DSGVTQTPKHLITATGQRVTLRCSPRSGDLSVYWYQQSLDQGLQFLIQYYNGEERAKGNILERFSAQQFPDLHSELNLSSLELGDSALYFCASSGTAFTGELFFGEGSRLTVL.

The chain recombines TRBV7-2 with TRBJ2-4; a possible D gene is TRBD2 (5 bases). Germline V gene lookup returns CDR1 SGHTA and CDR2 FQGNSA. V lost 5 bases to trimming and J lost 9 bases, with 14 bases between them. The CDR3 sequence is 13 residues long. The chain's CDR3 is CASSHEPAGIQYF. The CDR3, as DNA: TGTGCCAGCAGCCACGAACCGGCGGGCATTCAGTACTTC.